This T cell receptor beta chain was recorded in a study of OX40 agonist ivuxolimab in advanced cancers. Study-level background: Ivuxolimab, which targeted the costimulatory receptor OX40 (CD134), was an agonistic, fully human IgG2 monoclonal antibody. A male proportion of roughly 80% and a mean age of 60 years, ranging from about 23 to 90, were recorded for the dose-escalation cohort. Peripheral TCRbeta sequencing aimed to test whether ivuxolimab altered TCR sequence diversity and caused clonal T-cell expansion. Intravenous ivuxolimab was administered to patients every 2 weeks at six dose levels: 0.01, 0.1, 0.3, 1.5, 3 and 10 mg/kg. The paper reports the monotherapy dose-escalation portion (N of about 52 patients) of the phase I ivuxolimab trial. Patients were allowed to have had prior anti-PD-1, anti-PD-L1 or anti-CTLA-4 therapy, and approximately 40% of the dose-escalation patients had previously received checkpoint inhibitors. Partial responses were achieved by three dose-escalation patients, of whom one had hepatocellular carcinoma and two had cutaneous melanoma. Among the approximately 50 dose-escalation patients, around 20 had hepatocellular carcinoma, 15 melanoma, 9 renal cell carcinoma and 9 head and neck cancer. General findings and caveats noted by the study authors: Low levels of normalized T-cell clonal expansion were also shown by some nonresponding patients. The antigen specificity of the clonally expanded peripheral T cells was not determined. At doses from 0.1 to 3.0 mg/kg, clonal expansion was seen in both CD4+ and CD8+ blood T cells between baseline and week 6. After ivuxolimab, expanded clones were on average more numerous among CD8+ T cells than among CD4+ T cells. In the 0.1-3.0 mg/kg groups, partial responders had among the lowest normalized peripheral clonal expansion, particularly in CD8+ T cells.

The trial excluded patients who had a history of autoimmune disease or were on systemic immunosuppression. Peripheral blood for TCR sequencing was collected from all dose cohorts at baseline, on cycle 4 day 1, and on cycle 7 day 1. The samples were taken from a phase I, first-in-human, multicenter, open-label dose-escalation trial of ivuxolimab. Adults with locally advanced or metastatic melanoma, renal cell, hepatocellular, or head and neck squamous cell carcinoma were enrolled in the trial. CD4+ and CD8+ T cells were sorted separately from peripheral blood before TCR sequencing. Genomic DNA was isolated from the sorted cells so that the TCRbeta CDR3 region could be sequenced. TCRbeta CDR3 regions were sequenced using the immunoSEQ Assay. TCRdb limited this immuneACCESS table to in-frame rearrangements with V and J called. A share of clones is missing; checked studies link under half to unresolved V genes, and the rest is unexplained. A total of under 65,000 clones appear in this sample, approximately 89% of them only once. The ten largest clones capture roughly 0.45% of the sample.

The germline V gene sets CDR1 to SGHDT and CDR2 to YYEEEE. V gives up 2 bases and J gives up 9 bases, and the segment between their germline ends measures 12 bases. The CDR3 contains 13 residues, cysteine and phenylalanine counted. Of the read, only the CDR3 DNA is kept; its 39 bases are in frame from base 1. About this clone itself: This clone's antigen is unknown. Base qualities were left out, and no much larger clone turns up one base away.

The sequence was collected from an adult with an advanced solid tumor such as melanoma, head and neck, liver or kidney cancer. The starting material was CD4+ or CD8+ T cells sorted from blood, obtained in a trial of the OX40 agonist ivuxolimab. The chain joins TRBV5-6 to TRBJ1-5; TRBD1 could be the D gene, as 6 bases match. The encoded CDR3 is CASSFGRGWPQHF. The base sequence is TGTGCCAGCAGCTTTGGCAGGGGATGGCCCCAGCATTTT.